The 3 T cell receptor beta chains in this list originate from one sample, sequenced in a study of T cell repertoires in cytomegalovirus infection. TCRdb passed the reads through MiXCR, listing each CDR3 protein once. The top ten hold about an eighth of the sample, which has some 800,000 distinct CDR3 sequences, 25% to 35% seen once. These receptors have no known antigen. This specimen consisted of cultured CD8+ T cells from PBMCs, obtained from culture after CMV antigen stimulation. The receptors derive from a human donor in good health (CMV status not recorded). Some clones in this sample may be carry-over from other donors' samples.

The sample holds a few counts of this clonotype. V gene TRBV6-1 combines with J gene TRBJ2-7; D possibly corresponds to TRBD1 (6 bases). This CDR3 region has 14 residues. The germline V gene has CDR1 MNHNS and CDR2 SASEGT. V was pared by 4 bases and J by 3 bases, with 13 bases between. In nucleotides, the CDR3 is TGTGCCAGCAGTGTTCGGGACACGGACTACGAGCAGTACGTC. It specifies CASSVRDTDYEQYV.

This clonotype appeared a few times. The rearrangement links TRBV27 to TRBJ2-7, with 9 bases identical to TRBD1. CDR3 length equals 17 residues. CDR1 MNHEY and CDR2 SMNVEV come from the germline V gene (reference sequence). The junction had 17 bases not matched to a gene; V was cut back by 5 bases and J by 6 bases. This chain's CDR3 is CASSTLPPGQGPLEQYV. The CDR3 nucleotides are TGTGCCAGCAGTACCCTTCCCCCGGGACAGGGCCCCCTCGAGCAGTACGTC.

The chain links TRBV24-1 to TRBJ1-5, with a tentative D call TRBD1 (5 bases). Trimming stripped 3 bases from V and 0 bases from J, with 5 bases between. Per the germline V gene, CDR1 is KGHDR and CDR2 is SFDVKD. This CDR3 contains 14 residues. This chain's CDR3 is CATSDGGSNQPQHF. As DNA, the CDR3 is TGTGCCACCAGTGATGGGGGTAGCAATCAGCCCCAGCATTTT.